This T cell receptor beta chain appears in the sequencing data of a study of CD8 T cells in Susac syndrome (dated by TCRdb to about 2019). Some background on the complete study: Whether CD8+ T cell activation and differentiation in Susac syndrome was antigen driven was tested using repertoire sequencing. CD8+ T cell repertoire clonality was compared between more than ten healthy donors, some 14 Susac syndrome patients and around 16 multiple sclerosis patients.

RNA was extracted with the RNeasy kit and roughly 0.45 to 1 ug was reverse transcribed using random hexamers. The immunoSEQ multiplex PCR assay, which covers 54 Vbeta and 13 Jbeta segments, was used to amplify TCR beta CDR3 regions. PCR amplification bias was corrected using a synthetic template baseline for primer optimization and computational correction. Concerning the study's data processing: Only productive sequences were kept, with reads annotated to V, D and J genes according to IMGT and analyzed in immunoSEQ Analyzer. Clonality was computed as one minus Shannon entropy normalized by log2 of the number of productive unique sequences. For each patient and control, public and private clones were evaluated within the 100 most prevalent clones. Clones were defined as Susac-specific when absent from the healthy and MS cohorts, from approximately 1,100 published viral clones and from other ImmuneACCESS disease sequences. Using fastp trimming at Q25 and MiXCR clonotype assembly, TCRdb reanalyzed the public sequencing data and kept in-frame beta chains. Rows with one shared CDR3 protein collapse into an entry with the most common genes and DNA. These V and J calls rely on TCRdb rather than the paper's analysis. The sample table shows 250,000 to 300,000 distinct CDR3 sequences, and around 84% are seen once. In total, the top ten clones hold over 0.095% of the sample.

Regarding this clonotype: The specificity of this receptor is unknown. Base qualities are not recorded, but no much larger clone differs from it by a single base.

Spanning cysteine to phenylalanine, the CDR3 consists of 15 amino acids. Only the CDR3 portion is preserved as DNA: 45 bases, with reading frame beginning at the first base. CDR1 and CDR2, looked up from the germline V gene, are MNHEY and SVGAGI. The germline V and J ends show losses of 8 bases and 5 bases respectively, and no gene match explains 5 bases of the junction. On the study overall, not on this receptor specifically: The number of individuals in the TCR sequencing and HLA analysis was recognized as being relatively small.

High-throughput TCR beta sequencing profiled peripheral blood CD8+ and CD4+ T cells from healthy donors, Susac syndrome patients and multiple sclerosis patients. Multiple sclerosis controls were treatment-naive patients with stable or active relapsing-remitting disease fulfilling revised McDonald criteria. Bulk CD8+ and CD4+ T cells were purified magnetically by negative isolation, whereas CD8+ TEMRA cells were enriched by FACS. Blood was collected in EDTA tubes and processed within 24 hours, with PBMCs isolated through density gradient centrifugation. PBMCs intended for TCR sequencing were cryopreserved in liquid nitrogen and thawed later in a water bath at 37 degrees C. Purity of sorted or isolated CD4+, CD8+ and CD8+ TEMRA cells was at least 90%.

The chain was built from TRBV6-5 and TRBJ2-3; TRBD2 agrees with 15 junctional bases. The receptor comes from a human donor with multiple sclerosis. Sequenced input: CD8+ T cells from PBMCs. The sequenced DNA is TGTGCCAGCTGGGGACTAGCGGGAGGCGAAGATACGCAGTATTTT. This sequence encodes CASWGLAGGEDTQYF.